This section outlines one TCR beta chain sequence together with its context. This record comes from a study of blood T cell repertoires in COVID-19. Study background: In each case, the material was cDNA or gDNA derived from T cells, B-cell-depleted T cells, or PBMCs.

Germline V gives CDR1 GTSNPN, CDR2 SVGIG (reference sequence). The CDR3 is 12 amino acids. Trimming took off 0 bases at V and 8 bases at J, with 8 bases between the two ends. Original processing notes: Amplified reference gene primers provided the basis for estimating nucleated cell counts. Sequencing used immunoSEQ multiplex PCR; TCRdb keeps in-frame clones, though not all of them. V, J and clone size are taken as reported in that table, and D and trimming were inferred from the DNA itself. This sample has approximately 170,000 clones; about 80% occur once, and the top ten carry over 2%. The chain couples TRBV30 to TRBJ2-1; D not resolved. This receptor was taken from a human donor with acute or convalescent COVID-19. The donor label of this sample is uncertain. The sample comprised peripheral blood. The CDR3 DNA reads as TGTGCCTGGAGTGTACGTGGAGATGAGCAGTTCTTC. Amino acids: CAWSVRGDEQFF.